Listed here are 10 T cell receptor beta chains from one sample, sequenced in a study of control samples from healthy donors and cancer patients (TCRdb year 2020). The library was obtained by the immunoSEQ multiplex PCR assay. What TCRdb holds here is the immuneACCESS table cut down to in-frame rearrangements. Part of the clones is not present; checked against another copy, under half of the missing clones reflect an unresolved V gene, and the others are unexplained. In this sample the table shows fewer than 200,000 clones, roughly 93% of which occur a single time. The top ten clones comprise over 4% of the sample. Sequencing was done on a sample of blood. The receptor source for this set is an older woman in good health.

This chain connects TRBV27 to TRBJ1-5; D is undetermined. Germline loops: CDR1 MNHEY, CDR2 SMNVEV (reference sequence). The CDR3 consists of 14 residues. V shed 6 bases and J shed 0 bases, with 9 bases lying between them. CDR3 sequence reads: CASSRMDSNQPQHF. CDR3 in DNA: TGTGCCAGCAGCCGGATGGATAGCAATCAGCCCCAGCATTTT.

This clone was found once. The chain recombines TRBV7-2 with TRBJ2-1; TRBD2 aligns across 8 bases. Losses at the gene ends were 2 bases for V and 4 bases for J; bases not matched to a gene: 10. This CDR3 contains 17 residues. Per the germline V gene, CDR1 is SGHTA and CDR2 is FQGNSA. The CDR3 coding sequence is TGTGCCAGCAGCTTACTCGGACTAGCAGGGTTATACAATGAGCAGTTCTTC. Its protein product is CASSLLGLAGLYNEQFF.

Here the CDR3 DNA reads TGTGCCAGCAGTTTCATCTCTGGGGCCAACGTCCTGACTTTC. Its protein is CASSFISGANVLTF. The chain combines TRBV6-2 or TRBV6-3 with TRBJ2-6; D unresolved. Per the germline V gene, CDR1 is MNHEY and CDR2 is SVGEGT. The CDR3 covers 14 residues. Between the trimmed V and J ends, which lost 4 bases and 0 bases, there was a span of 4 bases.

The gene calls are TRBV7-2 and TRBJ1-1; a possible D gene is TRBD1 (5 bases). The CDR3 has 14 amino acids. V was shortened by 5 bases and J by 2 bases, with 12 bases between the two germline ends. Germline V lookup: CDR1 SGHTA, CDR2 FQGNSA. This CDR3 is CASSLQTENTEAFF. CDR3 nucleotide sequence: TGTGCCAGCAGCCTCCAGACAGAAAACACTGAAGCTTTCTTT.

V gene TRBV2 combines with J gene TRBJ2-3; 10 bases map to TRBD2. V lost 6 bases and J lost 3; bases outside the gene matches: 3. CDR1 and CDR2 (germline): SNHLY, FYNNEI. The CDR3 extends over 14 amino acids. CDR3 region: CASRLLAGTDTQYF. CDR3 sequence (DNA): TGTGCCAGCAGGCTACTAGCGGGGACAGATACGCAGTATTTT.

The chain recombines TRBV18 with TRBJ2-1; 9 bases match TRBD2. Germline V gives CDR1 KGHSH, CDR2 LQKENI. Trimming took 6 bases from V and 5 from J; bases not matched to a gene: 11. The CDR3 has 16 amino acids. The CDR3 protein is CASSVAGGLYNNEQFF. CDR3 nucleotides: TGTGCCAGCTCCGTTGCGGGGGGGCTATATAACAATGAGCAGTTCTTC.

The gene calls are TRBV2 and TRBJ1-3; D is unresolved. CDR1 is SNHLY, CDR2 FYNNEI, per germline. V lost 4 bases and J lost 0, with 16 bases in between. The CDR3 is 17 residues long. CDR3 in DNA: TGTGCCAGCAGTGCCCTGGACCTCAGGAGCTCTGGAAACACCATATATTTT. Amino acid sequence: CASSALDLRSSGNTIYF.

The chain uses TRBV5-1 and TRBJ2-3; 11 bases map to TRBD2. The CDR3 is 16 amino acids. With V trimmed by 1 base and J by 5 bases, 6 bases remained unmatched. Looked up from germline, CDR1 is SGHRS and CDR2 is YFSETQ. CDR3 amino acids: CASSLFSGGALDTQYF. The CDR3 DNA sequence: TGCGCCAGCAGCTTGTTTAGCGGGGGGGCCTTAGATACGCAGTATTTT.

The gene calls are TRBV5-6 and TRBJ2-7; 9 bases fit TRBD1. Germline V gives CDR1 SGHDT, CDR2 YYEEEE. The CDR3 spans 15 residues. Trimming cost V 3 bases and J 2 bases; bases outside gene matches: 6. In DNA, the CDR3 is TGTGCCAGCAGCTCCCCGGGACAGGGAACCTACGAGCAGTACTTC. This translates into CASSSPGQGTYEQYF. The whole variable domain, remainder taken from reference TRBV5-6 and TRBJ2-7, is DAGVTQSPTHLIKTRGQQVTLRCSPKSGHDTVSWYQQALGQGPQFIFQYYEEEERQRGNFPDRFSGHQFPNYSSELNVNALLLGDSALYLCASSSPGQGTYEQYFGPGTRLTVT.

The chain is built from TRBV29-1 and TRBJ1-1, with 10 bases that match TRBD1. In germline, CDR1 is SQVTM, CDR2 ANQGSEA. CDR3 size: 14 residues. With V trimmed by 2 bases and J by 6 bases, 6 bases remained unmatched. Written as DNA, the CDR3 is TGCAGCGTTGAAAAGGGACAGGGGATCGCTGAAGCTTTCTTT. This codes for CSVEKGQGIAEAFF. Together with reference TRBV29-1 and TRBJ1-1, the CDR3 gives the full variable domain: SAVISQKPSRDICQRGTSLTIQCQVDSQVTMMFWYRQQPGQSLTLIATANQGSEATYESGFVIDKFPISRPNLTFSTLTVSNMSPEDSSIYLCSVEKGQGIAEAFFGQGTRLTVV.